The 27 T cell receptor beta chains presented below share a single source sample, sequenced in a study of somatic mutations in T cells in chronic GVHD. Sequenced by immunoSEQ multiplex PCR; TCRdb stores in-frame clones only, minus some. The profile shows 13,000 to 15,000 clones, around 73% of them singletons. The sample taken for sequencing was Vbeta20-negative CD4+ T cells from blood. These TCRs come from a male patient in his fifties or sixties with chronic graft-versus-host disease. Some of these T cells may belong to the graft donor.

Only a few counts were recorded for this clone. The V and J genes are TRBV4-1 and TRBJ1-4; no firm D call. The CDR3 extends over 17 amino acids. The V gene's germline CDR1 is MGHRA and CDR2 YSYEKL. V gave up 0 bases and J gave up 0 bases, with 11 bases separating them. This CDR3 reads CASSQDHHSATNEKLFF. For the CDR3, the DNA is TGCGCCAGCAGCCAAGATCACCACAGTGCAACTAATGAAAAACTGTTTTTT.

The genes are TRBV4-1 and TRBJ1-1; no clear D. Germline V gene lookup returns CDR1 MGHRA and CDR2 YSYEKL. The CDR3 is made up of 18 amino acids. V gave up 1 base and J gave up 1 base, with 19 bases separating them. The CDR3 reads CASSQGPLGRRRNTEAFF. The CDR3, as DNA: TGCGCCAGCAGCCAAGGGCCTCTGGGGAGGCGTAGGAACACTGAAGCTTTCTTT.

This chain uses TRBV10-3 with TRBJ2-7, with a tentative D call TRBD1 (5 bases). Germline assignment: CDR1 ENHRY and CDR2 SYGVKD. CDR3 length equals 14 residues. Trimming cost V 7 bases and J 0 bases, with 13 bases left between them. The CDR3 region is CAINPGQASYEQYF. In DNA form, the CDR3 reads TGTGCCATCAACCCAGGGCAAGCCTCCTACGAGCAGTACTTC.

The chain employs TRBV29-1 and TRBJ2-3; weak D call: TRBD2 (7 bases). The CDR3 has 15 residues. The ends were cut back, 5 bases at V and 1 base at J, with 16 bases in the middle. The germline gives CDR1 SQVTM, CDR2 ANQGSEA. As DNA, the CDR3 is TGCAGCGTTAATCCCGCGGGGGCCGGCACAGATACGCAGTATTTT. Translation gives CSVNPAGAGTDTQYF.

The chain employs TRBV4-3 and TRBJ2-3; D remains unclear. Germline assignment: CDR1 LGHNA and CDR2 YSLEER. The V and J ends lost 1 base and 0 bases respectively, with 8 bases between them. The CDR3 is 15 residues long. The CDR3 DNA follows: TGCGCCAGCAGCCAAGCCCTCCCCAGCACAGATACGCAGTATTTT. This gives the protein CASSQALPSTDTQYF.

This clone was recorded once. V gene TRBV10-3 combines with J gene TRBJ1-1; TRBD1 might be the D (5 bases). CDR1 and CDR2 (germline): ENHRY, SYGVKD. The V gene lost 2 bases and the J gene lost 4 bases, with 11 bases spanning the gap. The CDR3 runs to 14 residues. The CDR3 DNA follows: TGTGCCATCAGTGAGGGGGGGTCTGGCACTGAAGCTTTCTTT. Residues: CAISEGGSGTEAFF.

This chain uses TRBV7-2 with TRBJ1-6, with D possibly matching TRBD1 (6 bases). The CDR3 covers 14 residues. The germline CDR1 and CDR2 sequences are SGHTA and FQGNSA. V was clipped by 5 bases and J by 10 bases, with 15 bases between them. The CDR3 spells CASSPDRALSPLHF. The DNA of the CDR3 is TGTGCCAGCAGCCCGGACAGAGCTCTATCACCCCTCCACTTT. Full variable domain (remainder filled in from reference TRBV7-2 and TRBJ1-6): GAGVSQSPSNKVTEKGKDVELRCDPISGHTALYWYRQSLGQGLEFLIYFQGNSAPDKSGLPSDRFSAERTGGSVSTLTIQRTQQEDSAVYLCASSPDRALSPLHFGNGTRLTVT.

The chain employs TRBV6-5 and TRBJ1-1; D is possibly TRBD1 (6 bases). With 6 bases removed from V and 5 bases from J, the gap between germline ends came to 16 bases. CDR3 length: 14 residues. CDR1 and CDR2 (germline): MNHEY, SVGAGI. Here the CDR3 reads CASRRGGQGTEAFF. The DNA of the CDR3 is TGTGCCAGCAGGAGGGGAGGGCAGGGGACTGAAGCTTTCTTT.

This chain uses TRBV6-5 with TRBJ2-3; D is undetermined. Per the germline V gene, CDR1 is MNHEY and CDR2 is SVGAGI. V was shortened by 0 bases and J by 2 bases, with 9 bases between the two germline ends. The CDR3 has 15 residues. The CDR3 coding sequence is TGTGCCAGCAGTTACTCTGGGCAGGACACAGATACGCAGTATTTT. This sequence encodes CASSYSGQDTDTQYF.

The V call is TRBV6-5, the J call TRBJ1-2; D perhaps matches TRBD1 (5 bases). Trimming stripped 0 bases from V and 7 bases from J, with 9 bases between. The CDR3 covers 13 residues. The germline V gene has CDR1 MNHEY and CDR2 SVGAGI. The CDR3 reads CASSYSGGGGYTF. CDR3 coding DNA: TGTGCCAGCAGTTACTCCGGGGGTGGTGGCTACACCTTC.

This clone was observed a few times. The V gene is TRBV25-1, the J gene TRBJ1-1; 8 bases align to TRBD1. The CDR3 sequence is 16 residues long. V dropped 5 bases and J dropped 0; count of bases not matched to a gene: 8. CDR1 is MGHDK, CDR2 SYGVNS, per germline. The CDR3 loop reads CASSSTGVSVNTEAFF. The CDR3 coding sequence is TGTGCCAGCAGTTCGACAGGGGTTAGTGTGAACACTGAAGCTTTCTTT.

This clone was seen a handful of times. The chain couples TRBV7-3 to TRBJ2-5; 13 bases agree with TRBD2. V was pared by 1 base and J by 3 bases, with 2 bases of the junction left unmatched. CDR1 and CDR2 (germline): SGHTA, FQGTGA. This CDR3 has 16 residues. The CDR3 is CASSLSGLAGEETQYF. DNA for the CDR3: TGTGCCAGCAGCTTAAGCGGACTAGCGGGAGAAGAGACCCAGTACTTC.

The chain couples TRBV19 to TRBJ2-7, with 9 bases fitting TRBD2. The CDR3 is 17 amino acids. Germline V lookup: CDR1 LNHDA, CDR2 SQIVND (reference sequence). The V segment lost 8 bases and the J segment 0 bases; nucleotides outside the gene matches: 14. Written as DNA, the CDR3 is TGTGCCAGTTCTAAGAGGGCGGCTAGCGGGACCTCCTACGAGCAGTACTTC. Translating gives CASSKRAASGTSYEQYF.

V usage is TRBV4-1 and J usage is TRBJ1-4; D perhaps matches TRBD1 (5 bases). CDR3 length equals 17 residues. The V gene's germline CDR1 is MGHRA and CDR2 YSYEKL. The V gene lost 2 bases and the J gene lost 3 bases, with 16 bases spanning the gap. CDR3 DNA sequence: TGCGCCAGCAGCCAATCCGTCAGGGAACGGGCTAATGAAAAACTGTTTTTT. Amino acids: CASSQSVRERANEKLFF.

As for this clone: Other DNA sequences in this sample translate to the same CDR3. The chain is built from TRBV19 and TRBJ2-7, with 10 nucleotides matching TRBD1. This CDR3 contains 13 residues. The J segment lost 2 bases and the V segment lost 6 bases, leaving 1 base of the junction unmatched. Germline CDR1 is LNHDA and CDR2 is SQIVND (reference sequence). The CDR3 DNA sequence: TGTGCCAGTAGAGGACAGGGGGCCTACGAGCAGTACTTC. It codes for CASRGQGAYEQYF.

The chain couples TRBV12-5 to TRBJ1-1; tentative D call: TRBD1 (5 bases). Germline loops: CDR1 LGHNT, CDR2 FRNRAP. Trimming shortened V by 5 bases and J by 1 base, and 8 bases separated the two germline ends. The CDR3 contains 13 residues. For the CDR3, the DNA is TGTGCTAGTGGTCCGACAGAGAACACTGAAGCTTTCTTT. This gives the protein CASGPTENTEAFF.

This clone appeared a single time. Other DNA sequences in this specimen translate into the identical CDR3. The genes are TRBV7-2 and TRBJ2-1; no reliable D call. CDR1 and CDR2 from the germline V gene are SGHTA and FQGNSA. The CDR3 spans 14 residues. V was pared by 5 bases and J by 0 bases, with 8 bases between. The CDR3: CASSRSSSYNEQFF. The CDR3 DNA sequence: TGTGCCAGCAGCCGGTCAAGCTCCTACAATGAGCAGTTCTTC. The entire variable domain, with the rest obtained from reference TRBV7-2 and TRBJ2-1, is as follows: GAGVSQSPSNKVTEKGKDVELRCDPISGHTALYWYRQSLGQGLEFLIYFQGNSAPDKSGLPSDRFSAERTGGSVSTLTIQRTQQEDSAVYLCASSRSSSYNEQFFGPGTRLTVL.

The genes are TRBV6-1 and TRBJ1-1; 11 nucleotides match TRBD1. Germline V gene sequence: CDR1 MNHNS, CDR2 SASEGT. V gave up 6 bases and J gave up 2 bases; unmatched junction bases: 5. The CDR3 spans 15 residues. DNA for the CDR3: TGTGCCAGCAGGGACAGGGGGCGCGTAAACACTGAAGCTTTCTTT. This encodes CASRDRGRVNTEAFF.

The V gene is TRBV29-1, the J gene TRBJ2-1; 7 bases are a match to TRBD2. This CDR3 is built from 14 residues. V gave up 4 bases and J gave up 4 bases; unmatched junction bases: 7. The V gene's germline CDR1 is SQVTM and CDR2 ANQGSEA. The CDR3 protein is CSVGGSTSYNEQFF. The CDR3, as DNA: TGCAGCGTTGGCGGGAGTACTAGTTACAATGAGCAGTTCTTC.

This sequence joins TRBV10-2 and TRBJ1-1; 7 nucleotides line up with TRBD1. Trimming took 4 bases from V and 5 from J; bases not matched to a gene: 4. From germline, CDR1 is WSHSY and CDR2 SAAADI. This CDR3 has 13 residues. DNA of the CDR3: TGCGCCAGCAGTGCCAGACAGGGAACTGAAGCTTTCTTT. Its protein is CASSARQGTEAFF.

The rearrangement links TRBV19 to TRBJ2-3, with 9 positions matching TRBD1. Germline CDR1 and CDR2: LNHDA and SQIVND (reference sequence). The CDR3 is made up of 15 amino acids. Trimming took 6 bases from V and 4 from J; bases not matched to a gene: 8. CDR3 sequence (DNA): TGTGCCAGTAGCGGTTTGGGACAGGGATCAGATACGCAGTATTTT. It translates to CASSGLGQGSDTQYF.

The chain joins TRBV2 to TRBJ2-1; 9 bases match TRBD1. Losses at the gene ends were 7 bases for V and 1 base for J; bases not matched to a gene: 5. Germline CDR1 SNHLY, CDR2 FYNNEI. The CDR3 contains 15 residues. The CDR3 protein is CASILQGASYNEQFF. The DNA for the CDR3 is TGTGCCAGCATTTTACAGGGGGCTTCCTACAATGAGCAGTTCTTC.

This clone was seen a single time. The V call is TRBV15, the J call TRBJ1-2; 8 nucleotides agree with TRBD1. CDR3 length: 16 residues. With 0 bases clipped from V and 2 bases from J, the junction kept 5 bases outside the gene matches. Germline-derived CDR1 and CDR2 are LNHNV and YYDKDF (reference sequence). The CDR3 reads CATSREDRAPNYGYTF. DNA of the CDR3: TGTGCCACCAGCAGAGAGGACAGGGCACCCAACTATGGCTACACCTTC.

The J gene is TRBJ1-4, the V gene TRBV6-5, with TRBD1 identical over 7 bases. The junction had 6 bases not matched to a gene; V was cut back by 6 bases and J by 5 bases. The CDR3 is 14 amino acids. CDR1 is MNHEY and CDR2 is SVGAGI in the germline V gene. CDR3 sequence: CASRTTGLNEKLFF. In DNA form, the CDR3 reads TGTGCCAGCAGGACGACAGGGTTAAATGAAAAACTGTTTTTT.

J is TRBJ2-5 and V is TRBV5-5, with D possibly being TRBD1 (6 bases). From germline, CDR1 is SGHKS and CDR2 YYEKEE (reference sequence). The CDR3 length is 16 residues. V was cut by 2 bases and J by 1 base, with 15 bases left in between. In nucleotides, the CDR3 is TGTGCCAGCAGCTTTCGGCAGGGGCAAGGCCAAGAGACCCAGTACTTC. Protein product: CASSFRQGQGQETQYF. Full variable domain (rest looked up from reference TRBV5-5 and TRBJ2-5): DAGVTQSPTHLIKTRGQQVTLRCSPISGHKSVSWYQQVLGQGPQFIFQYYEKEERGRGNFPDRFSARQFPNYSSELNVNALLLGDSALYLCASSFRQGQGQETQYFGPGTRLLVL.

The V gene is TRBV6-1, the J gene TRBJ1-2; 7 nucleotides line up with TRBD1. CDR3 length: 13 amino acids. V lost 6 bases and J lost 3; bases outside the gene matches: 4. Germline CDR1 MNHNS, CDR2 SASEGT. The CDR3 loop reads CASRAGTDYGYTF. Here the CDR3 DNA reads TGTGCCAGCAGGGCGGGGACAGACTATGGCTACACCTTC.

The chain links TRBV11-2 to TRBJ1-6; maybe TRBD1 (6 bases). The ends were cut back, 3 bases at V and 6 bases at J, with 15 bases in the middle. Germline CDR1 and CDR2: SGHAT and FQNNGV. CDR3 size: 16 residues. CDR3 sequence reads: CASSFAGGGRNSPLHF. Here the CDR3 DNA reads TGTGCCAGCAGCTTTGCCGGGGGGGGCCGTAATTCACCCCTCCACTTT.